This TCR beta chain comes out of a study of cytomegalovirus exposure and HLA in healthy donors. PCR involved 60 Vbeta and 13 Jbeta primers. The method was immunoSEQ multiplex PCR; TCRdb's version includes in-frame clones alone and lacks a portion of them. The sample lists around 190,000 clones; around 77% were seen once. After removal of 8 bases from V and 7 bases from J, the junction contained 10 bases not matched to a gene. The CDR3 loop spans 14 amino acids. Germline V CDR1 and CDR2: SGHTA, FQGNSA. This clone was counted only a few times. J is TRBJ1-4 and V is TRBV7-2, with TRBD1 identical over 7 bases. The clonotype originates from a man aged 60-69 years in good health and CMV-seronegative. The specimen sequenced was PBMCs. The CDR3: CASGTGTVSEKLFF. The CDR3 DNA is TGTGCCAGCGGAACCGGGACAGTATCTGAAAAACTGTTTTTT.